The present T cell receptor beta chain was sequenced within a study of PD-L1 blockade in urothelial cancer. On the study more broadly: Of about 29 patients, some 25 were males with bladder-origin urothelial cancer. Investigators checked blood 3 weeks (second dose) and 6 weeks after treatment start. A median approximately 140,000 T cells were found in blood samples.

The time point here: pretreatment peripheral blood. Libraries were prepared by immunoSEQ multiplex PCR; TCRdb keeps only in-frame clonotypes and omits some of them. The sample holds 130,000 or so clones, about 88% seen once. Germline lookup yields CDR1 SGHRS and CDR2 YFSETQ. With 0 bases clipped from V and 5 bases from J, the junction kept 3 bases outside the gene matches. This CDR3 has 14 residues. The sample was PBMCs, taken around atezolizumab (anti-PD-L1) treatment. This TCR was recovered from a man aged 45-65 years with urothelial cancer. The chain uses TRBV5-1 and TRBJ2-3; 7 bases line up with TRBD2. The CDR3 protein is CASSLGAGLDTQYF. CDR3 nucleotide sequence: TGCGCCAGCAGCTTGGGAGCGGGATTAGATACGCAGTATTTT.